This T cell receptor beta chain is from a study of neurological immune-mediated disorders. CDR1 is SNHLY and CDR2 is FYNNEI in the germline V gene. This CDR3 has 13 amino acids. Losses at the gene ends were 10 bases for V and 1 base for J; bases not matched to a gene: 3. The cDNA was synthesized by 5'RACE incorporating 10-nucleotide random UMIs. TCRdb processed the 5' RACE reads anew with MiXCR; each CDR3 protein has one entry. Counted here are 55,000 to 75,000 distinct CDR3 sequences, roughly 5% occurring once; the ten biggest clones make up less than 3.5%. This clonotype was counted ten times or more. Antigen unknown. The unsorted libraries were produced from 2 million PBMCs held at -80 C. Study results and limitations: Multiple sclerosis, the disease with the least TCR clonal expansion, fell below healthy controls, whereas HTLV-1-associated myelopathy showed the most. Repertoires from 18 of 34 multiple sclerosis patients grouped phylogenetically into a related-CDR3 cluster, suggesting a possible signature.

The clonotype comes from a woman aged 25 to 45 with multiple sclerosis. Sequenced material: PBMCs. This chain links TRBV2 with TRBJ2-2, with 7 nucleotides matching TRBD1. As DNA, the CDR3 is TGTGCCATACGGACAGGGAACACCGGGGAGCTGTTTTTT. It encodes CAIRTGNTGELFF. The whole variable domain, filled in from reference TRBV2 and TRBJ2-2, reads EPEVTQTPSHQVTQMGQEVILRCVPISNHLYFYWYRQILGQKVEFLVSFYNNEISEKSEIFDDQFSVERPDGSNFTLKIRSTKLEDSAMYFCAIRTGNTGELFFGEGSRLTVL.